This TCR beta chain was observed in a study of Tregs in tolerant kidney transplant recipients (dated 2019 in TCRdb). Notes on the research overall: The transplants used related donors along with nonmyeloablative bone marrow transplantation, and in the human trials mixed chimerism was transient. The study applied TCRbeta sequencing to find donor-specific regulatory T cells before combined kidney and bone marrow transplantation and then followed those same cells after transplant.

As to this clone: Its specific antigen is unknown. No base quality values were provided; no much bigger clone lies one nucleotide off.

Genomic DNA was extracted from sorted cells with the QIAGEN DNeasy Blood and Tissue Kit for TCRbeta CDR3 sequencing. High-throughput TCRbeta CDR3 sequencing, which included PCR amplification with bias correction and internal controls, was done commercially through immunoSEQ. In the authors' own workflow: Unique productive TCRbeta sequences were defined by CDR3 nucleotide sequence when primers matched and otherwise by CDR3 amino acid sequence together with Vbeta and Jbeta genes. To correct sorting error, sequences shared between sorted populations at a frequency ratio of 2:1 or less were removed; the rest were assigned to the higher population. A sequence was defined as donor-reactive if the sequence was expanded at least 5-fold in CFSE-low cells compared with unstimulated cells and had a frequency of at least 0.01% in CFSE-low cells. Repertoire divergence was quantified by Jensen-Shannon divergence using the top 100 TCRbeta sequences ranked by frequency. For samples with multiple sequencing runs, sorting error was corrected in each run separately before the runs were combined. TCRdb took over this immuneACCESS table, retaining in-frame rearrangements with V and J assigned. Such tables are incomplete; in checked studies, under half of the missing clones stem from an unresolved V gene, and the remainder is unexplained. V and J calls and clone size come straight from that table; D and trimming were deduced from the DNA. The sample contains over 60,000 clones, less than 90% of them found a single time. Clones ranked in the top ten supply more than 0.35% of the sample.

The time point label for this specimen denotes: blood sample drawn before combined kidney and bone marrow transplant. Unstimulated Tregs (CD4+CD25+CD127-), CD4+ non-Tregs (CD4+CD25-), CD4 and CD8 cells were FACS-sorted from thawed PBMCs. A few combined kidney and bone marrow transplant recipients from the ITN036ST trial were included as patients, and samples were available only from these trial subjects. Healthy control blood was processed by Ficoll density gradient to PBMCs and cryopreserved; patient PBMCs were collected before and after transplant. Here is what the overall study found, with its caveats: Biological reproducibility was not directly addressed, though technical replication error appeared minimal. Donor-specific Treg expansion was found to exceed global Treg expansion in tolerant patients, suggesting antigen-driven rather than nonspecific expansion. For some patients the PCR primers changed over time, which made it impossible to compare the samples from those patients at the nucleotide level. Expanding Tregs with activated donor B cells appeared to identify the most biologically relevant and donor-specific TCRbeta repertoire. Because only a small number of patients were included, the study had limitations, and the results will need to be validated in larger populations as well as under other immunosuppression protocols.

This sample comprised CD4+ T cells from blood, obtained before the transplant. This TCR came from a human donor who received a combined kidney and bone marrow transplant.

The DNA sequence is given as TGTGCCAGCCGCCTAGTTGGGAGGGAAACAGATACGCAGTATTTT. Its protein reads: CASRLVGRETDTQYF. This receptor chain uses TRBV28 and TRBJ2-3; TRBD2 agrees with 7 junctional bases. The germline V gene gives CDR1 as MDHEN and CDR2 as SYDVKM. CDR3 length: 15 amino acids, cysteine to phenylalanine. Only the CDR3 DNA is retained, 45 bases long and in frame from the first base. V and J are trimmed by 8 bases and 3 bases, and the gene matches miss 11 bases of the junction.